Listed below are T cell receptor beta chains from one sample, sequenced in a study of T cell responses to AZD1222 COVID-19 vaccine. The protocol was immunoSEQ multiplex PCR, while the TCRdb copy is restricted to in-frame clones and leaves out a portion. The sample records 110,000 to 150,000 clones, approximately 90% being singletons. Sequenced material: peripheral blood, taken on day 0 of AZD1222 vaccination. These TCRs come from an adult in good health. The CDR3 runs from the conserved cysteine through the conserved F or W. The order of the fields is J gene, D gene, clone size, V gene, CDR3 protein, CDR3 DNA. The D gene is left open where the match is weak. Clone size, where shown, is once, few, many, or a class for clones that have expanded.

>TRBJ2-5|.|.|TRBV3-1/TRBV3-2
CASGQLYQETQYF
TGTGCCAGCGGGCAGCTGTACCAAGAGACCCAGTACTTC
>TRBJ2-7|.|.|TRBV6-5
CASRGPYEQYF
TGTGCCAGCAGGGGGCCATACGAGCAGTACTTC
>TRBJ2-1|TRBD2|.|TRBV2
CASRSSGFYNEQFF
TGTGCCAGCAGATCTAGCGGATTTTACAATGAGCAGTTCTTC
>TRBJ1-4|.|.|TRBV3-1/TRBV3-2
CASSLSFLGRGEKLFF
TGTGCCAGCAGCCTCTCCTTTCTTGGACGGGGGGAAAAACTGTTTTTT
>TRBJ2-1|TRBD2|.|TRBV4-1
CASSQDLAGALNEQFF
TGCGCCAGCAGCCAAGATCTAGCGGGAGCCCTCAATGAGCAGTTCTTC
>TRBJ1-6|.|.|TRBV25-1
CASSTGRPTPSYNSPLHF
TGTGCCAGCAGTACAGGGAGACCCACGCCGTCCTATAATTCACCCCTCCACTTT
>TRBJ1-6|.|.|TRBV4-3
CASSQESGDSPLHF
TGCGCCAGCAGCCAAGAATCGGGGGATTCACCCCTCCACTTT
>TRBJ2-2|TRBD2|.|TRBV5-4
CASSLASGRITGELFF
TGTGCCAGCAGCTTGGCCTCCGGGAGGATCACCGGGGAGCTGTTTTTT
>TRBJ2-3|.|.|TRBV24-1
CATSGKGPDSTDTQYF
TGTGCCACCAGTGGAAAGGGGCCGGATAGCACAGATACGCAGTATTTT
>TRBJ1-2|TRBD1|.|TRBV2
CASSRDRGRVGGYTF
TGTGCCAGCAGCCGCGACAGGGGGCGAGTGGGTGGCTACACCTTC
>TRBJ1-6|.|.|TRBV27
CASSFPGTPLHF
TGTGCCAGCAGTTTTCCAGGGACACCCCTCCACTTT
>TRBJ1-4|.|.|TRBV6-5
CASSYKWNEKLFF
TGTGCCAGCAGTTACAAGTGGAATGAAAAACTGTTTTTT
>TRBJ1-6|.|.|TRBV12-3/TRBV12-4
CASTVNSPLHF
TGTGCCAGCACCGTTAATTCACCCCTCCACTTT
>TRBJ2-3|TRBD2|.|TRBV19
CASSAPSGLTDTQYF
TGTGCCAGTAGCGCGCCTAGCGGACTCACAGATACGCAGTATTTT
>TRBJ2-1|.|.|TRBV19
CASSPRVSGYNEQFF
TGTGCCAGTAGTCCCCGGGTTAGCGGCTACAATGAGCAGTTCTTC
>TRBJ2-1|TRBD2|.|TRBV5-4
CASSLTSGRHQEEQFF
TGTGCCAGCAGCTTGACTAGCGGGAGACATCAAGAGGAGCAGTTCTTC
>TRBJ1-5|TRBD1|once|TRBV28
CASSPPQGRKPQHF
TGTGCCAGCAGTCCCCCACAGGGGCGAAAGCCCCAGCATTTT
>TRBJ2-3|TRBD2|once|TRBV29-1
CSVETSGGTDTQYF
TGCAGCGTCGAGACTAGCGGGGGCACAGATACGCAGTATTTT
>TRBJ1-4|.|.|TRBV19
CASTAGAREKLFF
TGTGCCAGTACTGCGGGGGCGAGGGAAAAACTGTTTTTT
>TRBJ2-7|TRBD2|.|TRBV6-5
CASLAGGGRGEQYF
TGTGCCAGTCTAGCGGGAGGTGGGAGAGGCGAGCAGTACTTC
>TRBJ1-6|.|.|TRBV25-1
CASSEGGANSPLHF
TGTGCCAGCAGTGAAGGCGGGGCTAATTCACCCCTCCACTTT
>TRBJ2-7|.|.|TRBV12-3/TRBV12-4
CASSSGRAQQYF
TGTGCCAGCAGTTCCGGACGGGCCCAGCAGTACTTC
>TRBJ1-1|.|.|TRBV29-1
CSAQEGTEAFF
TGCAGTGCCCAGGAGGGGACTGAAGCTTTCTTT
>TRBJ2-2|TRBD1|.|TRBV10-1
CASNDPGQGAGELFF
TGCGCCAGCAACGATCCGGGACAGGGAGCCGGGGAGCTGTTTTTT
>TRBJ1-1|.|once|TRBV3-1/TRBV3-2
CASSQAAPGGVTEAFF
TGTGCCAGCAGCCAAGCGGCCCCCGGGGGGGTCACTGAAGCTTTCTTT
>TRBJ1-3|.|.|TRBV6-5
CASIYRVNGNTIYF
TGTGCCAGCATATACAGGGTTAATGGGAACACCATATATTTT
>TRBJ1-6|.|.|TRBV6-4
CASSDSGNSPLHF
TGTGCCAGCAGTGACTCGGGGAATTCACCCCTCCACTTT